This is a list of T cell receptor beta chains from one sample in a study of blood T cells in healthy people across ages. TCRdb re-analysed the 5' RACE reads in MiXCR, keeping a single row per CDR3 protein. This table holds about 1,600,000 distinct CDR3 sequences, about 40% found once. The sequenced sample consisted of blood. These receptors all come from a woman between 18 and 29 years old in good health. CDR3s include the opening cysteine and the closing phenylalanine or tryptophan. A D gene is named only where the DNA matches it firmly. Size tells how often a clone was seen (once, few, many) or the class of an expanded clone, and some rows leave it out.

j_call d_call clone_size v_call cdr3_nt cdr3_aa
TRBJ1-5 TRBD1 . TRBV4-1 TGCGCCAGCAGCCAAGGGACAGGGACACCCTCCAATCAGCCCCAGCATTTT CASSQGTGTPSNQPQHF
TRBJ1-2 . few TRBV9 TGTGCCAGCAGCGGCCCGGGGAAAATAAGCTACACCTTC CASSGPGKISYTF
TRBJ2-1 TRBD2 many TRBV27 TGCGCCAGCAGCTTCGGACTAGCGGGCAATGAGCAGTTCTTC CASSFGLAGNEQFF
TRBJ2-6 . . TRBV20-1 TGCAGTGCTAGAGACCAACCTGGGGCCAACGTCCTGACTTTC CSARDQPGANVLTF
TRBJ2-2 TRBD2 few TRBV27 TGTGCCAGCAGTGGCTGGGGGGGAAGCGACACCGGGGAGCTGTTTTTT CASSGWGGSDTGELFF
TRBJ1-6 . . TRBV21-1 TGTGCCAGCAGCACAAACCGGAGTTCACCCCCCCACTTT CASSTNRSSPPHF
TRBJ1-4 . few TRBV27 TGTGCCAGCAGTCACACAGGGAAGGCAACTAATGAAAAACTGTTTTTT CASSHTGKATNEKLFF
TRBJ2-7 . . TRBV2 TGTGCCAGCAGGCCGGGACCTAACAATGAGCAGTACTTC CASRPGPNNEQYF
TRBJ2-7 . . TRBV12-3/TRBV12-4 TGTGCCAGCAGTTTGAGTCAGCCCTACGAGCAGTACTTC CASSLSQPYEQYF
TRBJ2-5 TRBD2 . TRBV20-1 TGCAGTGCTAGACCGGACGGGGGGAGCGAGACCCAGTACTTC CSARPDGGSETQYF
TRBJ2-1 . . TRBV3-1 TGTGCCAGCAGCCCATGGATTGGAGGGGATGAGCAGTTCTTC CASSPWIGGDEQFF
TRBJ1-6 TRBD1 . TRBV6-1 TGTGCCAGCAGTCCCCTCCAGGGGGCACCCCTCCACTTT CASSPLQGAPLHF
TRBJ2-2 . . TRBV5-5 TGTGCCAGCAGCTTGACAACAGGGAGTTCGGGAACCGGGGAGCTGTTTTTT CASSLTTGSSGTGELFF
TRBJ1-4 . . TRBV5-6 TGTGCCAGCAGCCAGCGGGACGCGGCCACCTTAAAACTGTTTTTT CASSQRDAATLKLFF
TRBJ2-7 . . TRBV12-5 TGTGCTAGTGGTGCGACAGCAGACGAGCAGTACTTC CASGATADEQYF
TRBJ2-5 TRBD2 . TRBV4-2 TGTGCCAGCAGTTCGACTAGCGGGAGGGCCTTGGATGAGCAGTACTTC CASSSTSGRALDEQYF